This TCR beta chain was sequenced in a study of long-term antiretroviral therapy in people with HIV. The run of the v3.0 immunoSEQ assay was at survey level. TCRdb keeps only in-frame clones here, not all; method: immunoSEQ multiplex PCR. The table has about 33,000 clones, roughly 96% seen once. HIV-positive participants all received treatment in the United States. Samples held roughly 0.85-11 million cryopreserved PBMC before DNA extraction. Looked up from germline, CDR1 is LGHNA and CDR2 is YSLEER. The J segment lost 4 bases and the V segment lost 1 base, leaving 2 bases of the junction unmatched. The CDR3 contains 15 residues.

This sequence was found in a man aged 25 to 40 with HIV. The sequenced sample was unsorted PBMCs, obtained roughly 6.4 years after starting antiretroviral therapy. The gene calls are TRBV4-3 and TRBJ2-2, with TRBD1 identical over 8 bases. The CDR3 DNA follows: TGCGCCAGCAGCCAAGGGACAGGGCTCACCGGGGAGCTGTTTTTT. Residues: CASSQGTGLTGELFF.